The sequence of this T cell receptor (beta chain) was determined in a study of blood T cell repertoires in COVID-19. Across the study: The cDNA or gDNA used as material had been derived from T cells, B-cell-depleted T cells, or PBMCs.

Authors' processing steps: Reference gene primer amplification gave estimated nucleated cell counts. Clones were sequenced by immunoSEQ multiplex PCR, and TCRdb holds only the in-frame ones, with some missing. V, J and clone size were drawn from that table, and D and trimming were deduced from the DNA. This sample has around 300,000 clones, with approximately 87% found just once. The CDR3 spans 15 residues. Per the germline V gene, CDR1 is SGHRS and CDR2 is YFSETQ. After removal of 6 bases from V and 2 bases from J, the junction contained 6 bases not matched to a gene. This chain links TRBV5-1 with TRBJ2-1; 9 bases match TRBD1. Sequences were obtained from peripheral blood. This clonotype was sampled from a woman between 45 and 65 years old with active or convalescent COVID-19. The CDR3 spells CASTVTGGAYNEQFF. The DNA for the CDR3 is TGCGCCAGCACCGTCACAGGGGGCGCCTACAATGAGCAGTTCTTC.